This T cell receptor beta chain is drawn from a study of breast tumors, draining lymph nodes, adjacent tissues (dated by TCRdb to about 2016). Broadly, across the study: TCR beta repertoires were compared across tumor, adjacent nontumor tissue and axillary lymph nodes obtained from breast cancer patients. In human breast cancer, the study set out to assess how tumor, surrounding tissue and draining lymph node repertoires relate to one another and whether T cells might be exchanged between them.

Remarks on this clonotype: Its recognized antigen is unknown. No much larger clonotype is one base removed from it; base qualities were not supplied.

Lymph node samples were obtained from the axillary draining lymph nodes of breast cancer patients. The CDR3, cysteine through phenylalanine, is 14 amino acids long. Here the CDR3 DNA is all that survives: 42 bases in frame from base 1. The germline V end is reduced by 9 bases and the J end by 0 bases; junction bases left unmatched: 5. Per the germline V gene (reference sequence), LNHDA is the CDR1 and SQIVND is the CDR2. Results the study describes overall, beyond this receptor: Tumor T-cell repertoires showed less diversity than lymph node repertoires and more diversity than nontumor tissue repertoires, and tumor T-cell repertoires showed preferential V and J gene usage. Tumor and nontumor tissue repertoires were significantly more similar in luminal-like than in basal-like breast cancer. The conclusion that tumor T cells originate in lymph nodes was presented as consistent with a hypothesis rather than as directly demonstrated. The data were judged consistent with most tumor T cells deriving from the lymph node and then expanding within tumor tissue.

Reads for this sample came from an Illumina HiSeq 2000. Multiplex PCR amplification was used to generate the TCR beta chain libraries. The amplified TCR beta chain products were analyzed by high-throughput sequencing. TCRdb applied fastp at Q25 and MiXCR to the public reads, then kept only in-frame beta chains. Merged by CDR3 protein, the rows form single entries marked with the most common genes and DNA. Within this sample are 150,000 to 200,000 distinct CDR3 sequences, with 30% to 35% of them counted one time only. Jointly, the top ten make up approximately 4.3% of the sample. The rearranged segments are TRBV19 and TRBJ2-5; 9 central nucleotides agree with TRBD1. Sequenced: axillary lymph node tissue. This TCR was sampled from a female donor with breast cancer. Some clones in this sample may be carry-over from other donors' samples. CDR3 reads: CASGDRGYQETQYF. The sequence in DNA is TGTGCCAGCGGAGACAGGGGGTACCAAGAGACCCAGTACTTC.